These 24 T cell receptor beta chains originate from one sample sequenced in a study of T cells after posttransplantation cyclophosphamide. A marrow graft followed busulfan-fludarabine conditioning, with cyclophosphamide on days +3 and +4. TCRdb's copy holds only in-frame clones and misses some; the assay was immunoSEQ multiplex PCR. The sample lists fewer than 5,000 clones; roughly 80% were seen once. The sequencing here drew on PBMCs, taken 86 days after allogeneic stem cell transplant with posttransplant cyclophosphamide. The receptors stem from a male patient in his 50s who received an allogeneic stem cell transplant from an unrelated donor, was CMV-positive, and had acute GVHD only. Some T cells may originate from the graft donor.

This sequence joins TRBV6-1 and TRBJ2-5; 9 bases align to TRBD2. CDR1 is MNHNS and CDR2 is SASEGT in the germline V gene. J gave up 5 bases and V 2 bases, and 9 bases lay outside the gene matches. This CDR3 has 16 amino acids. For the CDR3, the DNA is TGTGCCAGCAGTGAAATTGCGGGAGGGCCCCAGGAGACCCAGTACTTC. Protein sequence: CASSEIAGGPQETQYF.

This clone was found a few times. This chain uses TRBV5-4 with TRBJ2-7; 11 bases are shared with TRBD2. This CDR3 is 14 amino acids long. Germline CDR1 SGHNT, CDR2 YYREEE (reference sequence). V shed 2 bases and J 2 bases; nucleotides not matched to a gene: 0. The CDR3 nucleotides are TGTGCCAGCAGCTTTAGCGGGGGGGCCTACGAGCAGTACTTC. Encoded protein: CASSFSGGAYEQYF.

This chain connects TRBV7-2 to TRBJ2-1; D is perhaps TRBD2 (6 bases). Germline lookup yields CDR1 SGHTA and CDR2 FQGNSA. V lost 4 bases, J lost 9 bases, and 16 bases lay in between. CDR3 size: 14 residues. This chain's CDR3 is CASSSVPGLSEQFF. CDR3 DNA: TGTGCCAGCAGCTCCGTCCCGGGACTGTCTGAGCAGTTCTTC.

This clone was detected only once. V and J are TRBV18 and TRBJ2-1; 7 nucleotides agree with TRBD1. The CDR3 covers 16 residues. Trimming at V came to 3 bases and at J to 3 bases, leaving 8 bases not matched to a gene. Germline CDR1 reads KGHSH; CDR2 reads LQKENI. CDR3 coding DNA: TGTGCCAGCTCACCTACAGGGGCGGACCGCTACAATGAGCAGTTCTTC. It codes for CASSPTGADRYNEQFF.

The CDR3 protein is CASSLWDRTYGYTF. The DNA of the CDR3 is TGCGCCAGCAGCTTGTGGGACAGGACCTATGGCTACACCTTC. The rearrangement links TRBV5-1 to TRBJ1-2; 8 bases map to TRBD1. The CDR3 consists of 14 residues. V shed 1 base and J 4 bases; nucleotides not matched to a gene: 3. Germline values: CDR1 SGHRS, CDR2 YFSETQ.

This clone was counted between two and nine times. The chain employs TRBV30 and TRBJ2-2; D unresolved. This CDR3 spans 12 amino acids. The germline V gene encodes CDR1 GTSNPN and CDR2 SVGIG (reference sequence). Trimming cost V 3 bases and J 7 bases, with 9 bases left between them. The CDR3 region is CAWRRSIGELFF. In DNA form, the CDR3 reads TGTGCCTGGAGACGGAGTATCGGGGAGCTGTTTTTT.

This chain uses TRBV15 with TRBJ2-7; no firm D call. There are 13 residues in the CDR3. CDR1 and CDR2 from the germline V gene are LNHNV and YYDKDF (reference sequence). Deletions cut 0 bases from V and 2 bases from J, with 5 bases between. CDR3: CATSRERAYEQYF. For the CDR3, the DNA is TGTGCCACCAGCAGAGAACGAGCCTACGAGCAGTACTTC.

The chain joins TRBV19 to TRBJ1-5, with 7 nucleotides matching TRBD1. V lost 9 bases to trimming and J lost 3 bases; unmatched junction nucleotides: 8. CDR1 and CDR2 (germline): LNHDA, SQIVND (reference sequence). This CDR3 is 14 amino acids long. CDR3 in amino acids: CASMDRRVNQPQHF. Here the CDR3 DNA reads TGTGCCAGCATGGACAGGCGAGTCAATCAGCCCCAGCATTTT.

This rearrangement joins TRBV7-3 to TRBJ1-2; a weak D match, TRBD1 (5 bases). The CDR3 extends over 15 amino acids. Trimming pared 5 bases from V and 6 bases from J, leaving 19 bases between. Germline V gene lookup returns CDR1 SGHTA and CDR2 FQGTGA. This CDR3 is CASSRNPAGSDGYTF. Written as DNA, the CDR3 is TGTGCCAGCAGCCGTAACCCGGCAGGGTCTGATGGCTACACCTTC. The variable domain in full, with the rest retrieved from reference TRBV7-3 and TRBJ1-2, is GAGVSQTPSNKVTEKGKYVELRCDPISGHTALYWYRQSLGQGPEFLIYFQGTGAADDSGLPNDRFFAVRPEGSVSTLKIQRTERGDSAVYLCASSRNPAGSDGYTFGSGTRLTVV.

The CDR3 nucleotides are TGTGCCACCGCAGACAGACGGGATTCACCCCTCCACTTT. Amino acids: CATADRRDSPLHF. This chain uses TRBV10-3 with TRBJ1-6; D might be TRBD1 (5 bases). The germline gives CDR1 ENHRY, CDR2 SYGVKD. The CDR3 loop spans 13 amino acids. V lost 10 bases, J lost 8 bases, and 15 bases lay in between.

This chain uses TRBV29-1 with TRBJ1-2, with D unresolved. The length of the CDR3 is 11 residues. Germline-derived CDR1 and CDR2 are SQVTM and ANQGSEA. V was clipped by 6 bases and J by 4 bases, with 9 bases between them. Here the CDR3 reads CSVHVVYGYTF. CDR3 nucleotide sequence: TGCAGCGTCCATGTAGTCTATGGCTACACCTTC.

The chain is built from TRBV6-6 and TRBJ2-3; 9 positions match TRBD2. The germline gives CDR1 MNHNY, CDR2 SVGAGI (reference sequence). This CDR3 region has 15 residues. V shed 5 bases and J 1 base; nucleotides not matched to a gene: 4. CDR3 in amino acids: CASSQTSGGTDTQYF. Written as DNA, the CDR3 is TGTGCCAGCAGTCAGACTAGCGGAGGCACAGATACGCAGTATTTT.

The chain employs TRBV15 and TRBJ2-2; 8 nucleotides align to TRBD1. This CDR3 is built from 22 residues. Germline V gives CDR1 LNHNV, CDR2 YYDKDF (reference sequence). The V gene end was trimmed by 0 bases and the J gene end by 0 bases; junction bases not matched to a gene: 18. DNA for the CDR3: TGTGCCACCAGCAGAGAGAGAACTTCCGGGACAGGATCCGCTTCGAACACCGGGGAGCTGTTTTTT. It encodes CATSRERTSGTGSASNTGELFF.

The rearrangement uses TRBV29-1 and TRBJ2-2, with a possible D match to TRBD1 (6 bases). Germline CDR1 and CDR2: SQVTM and ANQGSEA. V was shortened by 5 bases and J by 2 bases, with 15 bases between the two germline ends. The CDR3 extends over 15 amino acids. The CDR3 loop reads CSVQIQGQNTGELFF. As DNA, the CDR3 is TGCAGCGTTCAAATACAGGGCCAAAACACCGGGGAGCTGTTTTTT.

In its sample, this clone was seen a few times. V is TRBV15 and J is TRBJ2-5; TRBD2 matches 8 bases. The germline gives CDR1 LNHNV, CDR2 YYDKDF (reference sequence). V was clipped by 1 base and J by 5 bases; unmatched bases: 12. The CDR3 runs 17 residues. CDR3 in amino acids: CATSRGGTRYLKETQYF. CDR3 DNA: TGTGCCACCAGCAGAGGGGGGACTAGATATTTGAAGGAGACCCAGTACTTC.

This clone was observed a single time. The chain combines TRBV6-1 with TRBJ2-5; 9 bases match TRBD1. V gave up 3 bases and J gave up 4 bases; unmatched junction bases: 3. Germline CDR1 reads MNHNS; CDR2 reads SASEGT. The CDR3 length is 14 residues. This CDR3 reads CASSDEQGAETQYF. DNA of the CDR3: TGTGCCAGCAGTGACGAACAGGGGGCAGAGACCCAGTACTTC.

The chain couples TRBV14 to TRBJ2-5; D might be TRBD2 (6 bases). This CDR3 has 17 residues. V lost 0 bases and J 2 bases, leaving 16 bases between the germline ends. Germline CDR1 is SGHDN and CDR2 is FVKESK. The CDR3 region has the DNA TGTGCCAGCAGCCAAGATCTTGCCGGGGGTGGACAAGAGACCCAGTACTTC. Translation gives CASSQDLAGGGQETQYF.

The CDR3 loop is CASSLTGIREQYF. CDR3 sequence (DNA): TGTGCCAGCAGCTTAACAGGGATCCGGGAGCAGTACTTC. The rearrangement uses TRBV7-9 and TRBJ2-7; D perhaps matches TRBD1 (6 bases). The CDR3 spans 13 residues. The germline V gene encodes CDR1 SEHNR and CDR2 FQNEAQ (reference sequence). V lost 2 bases to trimming and J lost 7 bases, with 12 bases between them. Full variable domain (rest looked up from reference TRBV7-9 and TRBJ2-7): DTGVSQNPRHKITKRGQNVTFRCDPISEHNRLYWYRQTLGQGPEFLTYFQNEAQLEKSRLLSDRFSAERPKGSFSTLEIQRTEQGDSAMYLCASSLTGIREQYFGPGTRLTVT.

This clone ranks as medium-sized. The chain links TRBV18 to TRBJ2-1, with 14 positions matching TRBD2. This CDR3 contains 16 residues. V lost 4 bases, J lost 7 bases, and 6 bases stayed unmatched. Germline CDR1 is KGHSH and CDR2 is LQKENI. The CDR3 sequence: CASSLPWTSGRNEQFF. The CDR3 bases are TGTGCCAGCTCACTTCCTTGGACTAGCGGGAGGAATGAGCAGTTCTTC.

A few counts support this clone. The J gene is TRBJ2-5, the V gene TRBV27, with D tentatively TRBD2 (6 bases). V dropped 2 bases and J dropped 4 bases, with 17 bases sitting between them. This CDR3 has 16 residues. Germline V gene data show CDR1 as MNHEY and CDR2 as SMNVEV (reference sequence). CDR3 nucleotides: TGTGCCAGCAGTTTAGAATACGGGGGATTATTAGAGACCCAGTACTTC. It is translated as CASSLEYGGLLETQYF.

V and J are TRBV11-2 and TRBJ2-7, with a possible D match to TRBD2 (6 bases). Germline assignment: CDR1 SGHAT and CDR2 FQNNGV. Trimming stripped 5 bases from V and 5 bases from J, with 16 bases between. This CDR3 region has 14 residues. The CDR3 sequence is CASSPTGGGDEQYF. The CDR3 region has the DNA TGTGCCAGCAGCCCAACCGGGGGAGGCGACGAGCAGTACTTC.

The gene calls are TRBV27 and TRBJ1-1; no clear D. Trimming took 5 bases from V and 1 from J, leaving 14 bases between them. Germline lookup yields CDR1 MNHEY and CDR2 SMNVEV (reference sequence). This CDR3 spans 15 amino acids. CDR3 region: CASSPSYYKNTEAFF. For the CDR3, the DNA is TGTGCCAGCAGTCCCTCATACTATAAGAACACTGAAGCTTTCTTT.

The chain has TRBV19 and TRBJ2-3; 10 bases match TRBD2. J was trimmed by 0 bases and V by 7 bases; bases with no gene match: 13. The V gene's germline CDR1 is LNHDA and CDR2 SQIVND (reference sequence). This CDR3 region has 18 residues. DNA for the CDR3: TGTGCCAGTAATTTAGCGGGGGGCCGAAACTCTAGCACAGATACGCAGTATTTT. Its protein product is CASNLAGGRNSSTDTQYF.

The CDR3 loop is CASSIEGNTEAFF. In DNA form, the CDR3 reads TGTGCCAGCAGTATTGAGGGGAACACTGAAGCTTTCTTT. V usage is TRBV5-6 and J usage is TRBJ1-1, with D uncertain. In germline, CDR1 is SGHDT, CDR2 YYEEEE. The V and J ends lost 5 bases and 1 base respectively, with 9 bases between them. This CDR3 has 13 residues. Looking up the rest from reference TRBV5-6 and TRBJ1-1 gives the full variable domain: DAGVTQSPTHLIKTRGQQVTLRCSPKSGHDTVSWYQQALGQGPQFIFQYYEEEERQRGNFPDRFSGHQFPNYSSELNVNALLLGDSALYLCASSIEGNTEAFFGQGTRLTVV.